This TCR beta chain was captured in a study of blood T cell repertoires in COVID-19. CDR3 length: 14 amino acids. Germline V lookup: CDR1 SGHRS, CDR2 YFSETQ. V lost 4 bases and J 1 base, leaving 9 bases between the germline ends. This table comes from immunoSEQ multiplex PCR, and its TCRdb copy is limited to in-frame clones, with some not included. The sample has around 180,000 clones; 83% are singletons. This clonotype was obtained from a human donor in a cohort sampled during active COVID-19. This chain connects TRBV5-1 to TRBJ1-5; D is perhaps TRBD1 (6 bases). Sequencing used peripheral blood. CDR3 protein: CASSNGQSNQPQHF. The CDR3 nucleotides are TGCGCCAGCAGCAATGGACAGAGCAATCAGCCCCAGCATTTT.